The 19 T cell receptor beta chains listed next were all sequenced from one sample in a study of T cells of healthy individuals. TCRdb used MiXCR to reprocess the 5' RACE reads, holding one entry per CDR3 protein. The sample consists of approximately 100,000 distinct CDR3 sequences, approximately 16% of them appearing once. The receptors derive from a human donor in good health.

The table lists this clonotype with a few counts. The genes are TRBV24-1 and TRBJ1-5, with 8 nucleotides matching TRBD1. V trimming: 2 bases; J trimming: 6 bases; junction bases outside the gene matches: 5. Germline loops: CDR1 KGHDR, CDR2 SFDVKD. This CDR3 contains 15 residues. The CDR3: CATSDSRTGRQPQHF. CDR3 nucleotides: TGTGCCACCAGTGATTCCCGGACAGGGCGTCAGCCCCAGCATTTT.

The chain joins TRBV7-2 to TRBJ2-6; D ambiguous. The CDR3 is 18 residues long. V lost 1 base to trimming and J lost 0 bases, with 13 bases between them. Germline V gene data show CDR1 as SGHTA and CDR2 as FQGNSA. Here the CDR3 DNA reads TGTGCCAGCAGCTTAGGCCTAGTAGATCCCTCTGGGGCCAACGTCCTGACTTTC. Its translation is CASSLGLVDPSGANVLTF.

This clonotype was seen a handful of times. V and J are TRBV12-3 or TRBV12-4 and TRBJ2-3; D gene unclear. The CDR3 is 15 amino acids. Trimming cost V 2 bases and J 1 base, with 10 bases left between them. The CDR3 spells CASSLTSKGTDTQYF. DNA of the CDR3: TGTGCCAGCAGTTTAACTTCAAAGGGCACAGATACGCAGTATTTT.

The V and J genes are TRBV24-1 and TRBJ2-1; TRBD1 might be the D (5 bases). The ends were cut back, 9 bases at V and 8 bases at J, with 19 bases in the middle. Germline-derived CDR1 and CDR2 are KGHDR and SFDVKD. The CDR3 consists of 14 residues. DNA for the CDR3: TGTGCCACCGCAACCGGGCAGGGCCCTCATGAGCAGTTCTTC. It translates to CATATGQGPHEQFF.

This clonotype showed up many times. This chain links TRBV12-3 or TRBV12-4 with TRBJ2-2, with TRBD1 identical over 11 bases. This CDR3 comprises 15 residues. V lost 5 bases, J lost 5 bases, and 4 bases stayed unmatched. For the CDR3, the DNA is TGTGCCAGCAGTCCGGACAGGGGGCGTACCGGGGAGCTGTTTTTT. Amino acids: CASSPDRGRTGELFF.

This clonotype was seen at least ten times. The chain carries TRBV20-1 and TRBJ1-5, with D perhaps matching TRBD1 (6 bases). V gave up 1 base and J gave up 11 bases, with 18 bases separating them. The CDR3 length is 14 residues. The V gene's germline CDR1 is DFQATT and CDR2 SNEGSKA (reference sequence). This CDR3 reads CSARAATGLGAQHF. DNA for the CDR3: TGCAGTGCTAGAGCGGCGACAGGCCTTGGGGCCCAGCATTTT.

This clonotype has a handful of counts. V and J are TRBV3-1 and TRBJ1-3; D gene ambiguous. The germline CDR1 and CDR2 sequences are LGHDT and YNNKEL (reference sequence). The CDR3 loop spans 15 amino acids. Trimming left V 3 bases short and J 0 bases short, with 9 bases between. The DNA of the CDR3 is TGTGCCAGCAGCCAGGGGAGAAACTCTGGAAACACCATATATTTT. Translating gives CASSQGRNSGNTIYF. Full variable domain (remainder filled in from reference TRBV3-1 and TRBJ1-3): DTAVSQTPKYLVTQMGNDKSIKCEQNLGHDTMYWYKQDSKKFLKIMFSYNNKELIINETVPNRFSPKSPDKAHLNLHINSLELGDSAVYFCASSQGRNSGNTIYFGEGSWLTVV.

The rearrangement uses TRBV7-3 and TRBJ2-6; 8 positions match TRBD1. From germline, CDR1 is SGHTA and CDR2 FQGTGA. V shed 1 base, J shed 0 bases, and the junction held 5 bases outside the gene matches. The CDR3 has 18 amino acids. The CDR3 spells CASSLMAGGNSGANVLTF. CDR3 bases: TGTGCCAGCAGCTTAATGGCAGGGGGCAACTCTGGGGCCAACGTCCTGACTTTC.

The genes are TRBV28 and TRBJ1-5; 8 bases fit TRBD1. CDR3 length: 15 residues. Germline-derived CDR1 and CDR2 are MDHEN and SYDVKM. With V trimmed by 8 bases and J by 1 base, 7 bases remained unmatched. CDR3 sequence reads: CASLPDRASNQPQHF. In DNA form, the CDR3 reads TGTGCCAGCCTTCCGGACAGGGCGAGCAATCAGCCCCAGCATTTT.

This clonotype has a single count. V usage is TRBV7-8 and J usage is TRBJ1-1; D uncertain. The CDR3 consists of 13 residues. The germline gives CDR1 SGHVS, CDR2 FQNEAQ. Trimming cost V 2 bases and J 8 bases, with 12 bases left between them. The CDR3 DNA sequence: TGTGCCAGCAGCTTAAATCTTTGGTCAGAAGCTTTCTTT. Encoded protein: CASSLNLWSEAFF.

CDR3 coding DNA: TGTGCCAGCAGCTCGGGGAGCGGGGATGGGGCCAACGTCCTGACTTTC. It is translated as CASSSGSGDGANVLTF. The chain links TRBV6-5 to TRBJ2-6; 7 bases agree with TRBD2. The CDR3 consists of 16 residues. Losses at the gene ends were 6 bases for V and 3 bases for J; bases not matched to a gene: 8. Looked up from germline, CDR1 is MNHEY and CDR2 is SVGAGI.

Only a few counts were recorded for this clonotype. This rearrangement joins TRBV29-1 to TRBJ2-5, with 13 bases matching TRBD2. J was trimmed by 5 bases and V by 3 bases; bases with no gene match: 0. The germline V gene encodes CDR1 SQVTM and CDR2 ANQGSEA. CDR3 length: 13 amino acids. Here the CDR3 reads CSVEGLAGETQYF. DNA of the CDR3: TGCAGCGTTGAGGGACTAGCGGGGGAGACCCAGTACTTC. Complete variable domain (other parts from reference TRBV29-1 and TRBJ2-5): SAVISQKPSRDICQRGTSLTIQCQVDSQVTMMFWYRQQPGQSLTLIATANQGSEATYESGFVIDKFPISRPNLTFSTLTVSNMSPEDSSIYLCSVEGLAGETQYFGPGTRLLVL.

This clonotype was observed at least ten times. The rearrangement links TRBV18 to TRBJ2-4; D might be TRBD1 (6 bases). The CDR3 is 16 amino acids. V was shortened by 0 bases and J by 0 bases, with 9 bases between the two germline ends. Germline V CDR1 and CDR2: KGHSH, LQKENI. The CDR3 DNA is TGTGCCAGCTCACCACCGGGGGCTCTAGCCAAAAACATTCAGTACTTC. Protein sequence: CASSPPGALAKNIQYF.

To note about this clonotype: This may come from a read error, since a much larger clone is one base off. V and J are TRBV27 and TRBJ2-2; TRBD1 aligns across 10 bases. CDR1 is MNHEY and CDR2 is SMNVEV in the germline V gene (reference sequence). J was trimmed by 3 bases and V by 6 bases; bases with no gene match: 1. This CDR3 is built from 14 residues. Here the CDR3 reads CASRGTGDTGELFF. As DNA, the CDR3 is TGTGCCAGCAGGGGGACAGGGGACACCGGGGAGCTGTTTTTT.

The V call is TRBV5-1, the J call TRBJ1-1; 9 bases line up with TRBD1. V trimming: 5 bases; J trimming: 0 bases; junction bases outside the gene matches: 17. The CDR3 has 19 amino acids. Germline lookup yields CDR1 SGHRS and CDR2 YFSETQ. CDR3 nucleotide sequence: TGCGCCAGCAGTCGGGGTCCGGGACAGGGCTCCGATTTGAACACTGAAGCTTTCTTT. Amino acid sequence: CASSRGPGQGSDLNTEAFF.

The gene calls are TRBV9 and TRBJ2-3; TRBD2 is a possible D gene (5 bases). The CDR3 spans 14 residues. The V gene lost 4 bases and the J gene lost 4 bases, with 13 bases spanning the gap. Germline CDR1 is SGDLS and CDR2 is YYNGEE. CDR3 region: CASSPGLASDTQYF. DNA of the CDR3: TGTGCCAGCAGCCCTGGTCTAGCTTCAGATACGCAGTATTTT.

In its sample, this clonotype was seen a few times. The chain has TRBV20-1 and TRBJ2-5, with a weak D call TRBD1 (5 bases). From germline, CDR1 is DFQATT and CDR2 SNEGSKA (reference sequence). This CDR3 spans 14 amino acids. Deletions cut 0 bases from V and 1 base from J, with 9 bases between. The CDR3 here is CSARDLRGQETQYF. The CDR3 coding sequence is TGCAGTGCTAGAGACCTTAGGGGCCAAGAGACCCAGTACTTC.

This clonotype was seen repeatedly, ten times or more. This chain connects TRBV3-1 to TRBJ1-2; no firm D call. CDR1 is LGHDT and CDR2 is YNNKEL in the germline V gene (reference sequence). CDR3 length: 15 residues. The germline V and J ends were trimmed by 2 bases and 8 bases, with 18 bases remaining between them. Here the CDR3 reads CASSQTRFSIGGYTF. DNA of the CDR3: TGTGCCAGCAGCCAAACTAGATTCTCTATCGGGGGCTACACCTTC.

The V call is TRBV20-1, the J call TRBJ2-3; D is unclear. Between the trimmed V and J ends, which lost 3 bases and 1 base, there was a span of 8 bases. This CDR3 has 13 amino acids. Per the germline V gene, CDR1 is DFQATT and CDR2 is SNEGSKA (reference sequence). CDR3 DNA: TGCAGTGCTAGTGGATCCCGCACAGATACGCAGTATTTT. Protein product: CSASGSRTDTQYF.